These 26 T cell receptor beta chains were sequenced from one sample in a study of response to subunit inactivated influenza vaccine. TCRdb processed the RT-PCR reads anew with MiXCR; each CDR3 protein has one entry. The sample carries hundreds of thousands of distinct CDR3 sequences, about 15% recorded once. The sequencing here drew on PBMCs from blood, taken 14 to 15 days before vaccination. Receptor source: a middle-aged man who received an inactivated influenza vaccine.

There are many counts of this clonotype. CDR3 DNA: TGTGCCAGCAGTTTATCGACCAACACTGAAGCTTTCTTT. Translation: CASSLSTNTEAFF. The genes are TRBV12-3 or TRBV12-4 and TRBJ1-1; D gene unclear. V shed 2 bases and J shed 2 bases, with 6 bases lying between them. The CDR3 runs to 13 residues.

This clonotype was counted only a few times. The rearrangement uses TRBV28 and TRBJ2-2; 8 bases agree with TRBD1. The V segment lost 2 bases and the J segment 3 bases; nucleotides outside the gene matches: 8. The germline CDR1 and CDR2 sequences are MDHEN and SYDVKM. This CDR3 has 17 amino acids. The CDR3 is CASSLIPGGGDTGELFF. As DNA, the CDR3 is TGTGCCAGCAGTTTAATACCAGGGGGCGGGGACACCGGGGAGCTGTTTTTT.

The chain recombines TRBV4-3 with TRBJ2-7; 7 nucleotides match TRBD1. CDR1 and CDR2 from the germline V gene are LGHNA and YSLEER. V dropped 1 base and J dropped 4; count of bases not matched to a gene: 7. This CDR3 is built from 15 residues. For the CDR3, the DNA is TGCGCCAGCAGCCAAGGAGTAGGGGGCAGGTACGAGCAGTACTTC. It encodes CASSQGVGGRYEQYF.

At least ten counts were recorded for this clonotype. The chain recombines TRBV6-1 with TRBJ2-7, with unresolved D. Germline CDR1 and CDR2: MNHNS and SASEGT. V shed 7 bases and J shed 3 bases, with 10 bases lying between them. This CDR3 region has 12 residues. DNA for the CDR3: TGTGCCAGCACCCCCTTTGGCTACGAGCAGTACTTC. Residues: CASTPFGYEQYF.

The genes are TRBV4-3 and TRBJ2-7; TRBD1 matches at 9 bases. CDR1 is LGHNA and CDR2 is YSLEER in the germline V gene. The CDR3 has 16 residues. The V segment lost 0 bases and the J segment 2 bases; nucleotides outside the gene matches: 5. This chain's CDR3 is CASSQDWGTGTYEQYF. In DNA form, the CDR3 reads TGCGCCAGCAGCCAAGATTGGGGGACAGGGACCTACGAGCAGTACTTC.

This rearrangement joins TRBV6-6 to TRBJ2-7; D is uncertain. V shed 5 bases and J shed 4 bases, with 9 bases lying between them. The CDR3 runs to 12 residues. Germline V gene sequence: CDR1 MNHNY, CDR2 SVGAGI (reference sequence). The CDR3 nucleotides read TGTGCCAGCAGTCCTACAACGTACGAGCAGTACTTC. This codes for CASSPTTYEQYF.

The chain uses TRBV10-3 and TRBJ2-7; 9 bases agree with TRBD2. The CDR3 totals 15 residues. The V gene's germline CDR1 is ENHRY and CDR2 SYGVKD. V lost 5 bases to trimming and J lost 6 bases; unmatched junction nucleotides: 11. CDR3 amino acids: CAISPSIAGEVEQYF. DNA for the CDR3: TGTGCCATCAGTCCCAGTATAGCGGGAGAGGTCGAGCAGTACTTC.

This clonotype was counted between two and nine times. CDR3 sequence (DNA): TGTGCCAGCAGCTTATTCTGGCAGCCAGAGACCCAGTACTTC. Translated, it gives CASSLFWQPETQYF. This chain links TRBV11-2 with TRBJ2-5; D uncertain. The CDR3 has 14 residues. Germline V gene lookup returns CDR1 SGHAT and CDR2 FQNNGV. Trimming stripped 2 bases from V and 4 bases from J, with 11 bases between.

V gene TRBV5-1 combines with J gene TRBJ2-7; tentatively, D is TRBD1 or TRBD2 (5 bases each). The germline CDR1 and CDR2 sequences are SGHRS and YFSETQ. The CDR3 is 12 residues long. V gave up 6 bases and J gave up 0 bases, with 7 bases separating them. The DNA of the CDR3 is TGCGCCAGCACGGGGCTCTCCTACGAGCAGTACTTC. Translation gives CASTGLSYEQYF. Supplemented by reference TRBV5-1 and TRBJ2-7, the full variable domain reads KAGVTQTPRYLIKTRGQQVTLSCSPISGHRSVSWYQQTPGQGLQFLFEYFSETQRNKGNFPGRFSGRQFSNSRSEMNVSTLELGDSALYLCASTGLSYEQYFGPGTRLTVT.

This clonotype came up many times. The chain carries TRBV2 and TRBJ2-5; D may be TRBD1 (5 bases). The CDR3 spans 17 residues. V was trimmed by 0 bases and J by 3 bases, leaving 17 bases between them. From germline, CDR1 is SNHLY and CDR2 FYNNEI. The CDR3 coding sequence is TGTGCCAGCAGTGAAGCGCTTCCTTTGGGGCCAAAAGAGACCCAGTACTTC. It encodes CASSEALPLGPKETQYF.

This clonotype was detected only a few times. This chain connects TRBV6-2 or TRBV6-3 to TRBJ2-6, with 7 bases fitting TRBD1. The V gene end was trimmed by 0 bases and the J gene end by 4 bases; junction bases not matched to a gene: 6. This CDR3 is 17 amino acids long. The germline V gene encodes CDR1 MNHEY and CDR2 SVGEGT. This chain's CDR3 is CASSYSSTGFGANVLTF. In nucleotides, the CDR3 is TGTGCCAGCAGTTACTCCTCGACAGGGTTCGGGGCCAACGTCCTGACTTTC.

This clonotype was found a few times. This sequence joins TRBV7-8 and TRBJ1-1, with TRBD1 matching 10 bases. J gave up 0 bases and V 3 bases, and 4 bases lay outside the gene matches. The CDR3 length is 16 residues. Germline V gene data show CDR1 as SGHVS and CDR2 as FQNEAQ. CDR3 bases: TGTGCCAGCAGCTTCCGGGACAGGGGCTTGAACACTGAAGCTTTCTTT. It translates to CASSFRDRGLNTEAFF.

This clonotype occurred a few times. The chain uses TRBV20-1 and TRBJ2-7, with 8 bases fitting TRBD1. The V gene end was trimmed by 4 bases and the J gene end by 6 bases; junction bases not matched to a gene: 5. The CDR3 loop spans 12 amino acids. Germline loops: CDR1 DFQATT, CDR2 SNEGSKA (reference sequence). The CDR3, as DNA: TGCAGTGCTACACAGGGGGTAGGCGAGCAGTACTTC. It codes for CSATQGVGEQYF.

This clonotype was counted a few times. The rearrangement links TRBV6-2 or TRBV6-3 to TRBJ1-1; the D is unclear. This CDR3 spans 17 amino acids. From germline, CDR1 is MNHEY and CDR2 SVGEGT. V dropped 3 bases and J dropped 1 base, with 18 bases sitting between them. This chain's CDR3 is CASSYTIYTPQNTEAFF. The CDR3 DNA reads TGTGCCAGCAGTTATACCATATACACCCCTCAGAACACTGAAGCTTTCTTT.

This clonotype showed up many times. The chain carries TRBV2 and TRBJ2-5; the match to TRBD2 covers 7 bases. The CDR3 runs to 13 residues. V lost 8 bases and J lost 5; bases outside the gene matches: 8. Germline V gene lookup returns CDR1 SNHLY and CDR2 FYNNEI. The CDR3 DNA reads as TGTGCCAGCGGCCCGACTAGCTTGGAGACCCAGTACTTC. This codes for CASGPTSLETQYF.

As to this clonotype: The junction shows a germline mismatch at one end, possibly a read error. V and J are TRBV7-2 and TRBJ1-1, with TRBD1 matching 8 bases. Germline V gives CDR1 SGHTA, CDR2 FQGNSA. This CDR3 has 12 amino acids. The CDR3 here is CASSLGTGSWIF. As DNA, the CDR3 is TGTGCCAGCAGCTTGGGGACAGGTTCTTGGATCTTT.

This clonotype was detected only a few times. The V call is TRBV4-2, the J call TRBJ2-2; D possibly matches TRBD1 or TRBD2 (6 bases each). The germline CDR1 and CDR2 sequences are LGHNA and YNFKEQ. The CDR3 spans 16 residues. The germline V and J ends were trimmed by 0 bases and 5 bases, with 13 bases remaining between them. The CDR3 sequence is CASSQDFRGGTGELFF. In nucleotides, the CDR3 is TGTGCCAGCAGCCAAGATTTCCGAGGGGGGACCGGGGAGCTGTTTTTT.

This clonotype was observed many times. The chain links TRBV7-2 to TRBJ2-3, with D hard to call. The CDR3 runs 15 residues. In germline, CDR1 is SGHTA, CDR2 FQGNSA. V shed 2 bases and J shed 2 bases, with 11 bases lying between them. CDR3 amino acids: CASSLWTLHTDTQYF. The CDR3 DNA sequence: TGTGCCAGCAGCTTATGGACGCTGCACACAGATACGCAGTATTTT.

The genes are TRBV9 and TRBJ2-7; the D is unclear. Germline values: CDR1 SGDLS, CDR2 YYNGEE. V was clipped by 4 bases and J by 0 bases, with 17 bases between them. The CDR3 consists of 16 residues. CDR3 nucleotides: TGTGCCAGCAGCCCCCTTTCCGACATAGTCTCCTACGAGCAGTACTTC. Its translation: CASSPLSDIVSYEQYF.

The chain uses TRBV12-3 or TRBV12-4 and TRBJ2-7; D is ambiguous. The CDR3 sequence is 13 residues long. Deletions cut 2 bases from V and 2 bases from J, with 7 bases between. The CDR3 sequence is CASSLSRPYEQYF. CDR3 nucleotide sequence: TGTGCCAGCAGTTTATCCCGGCCCTACGAGCAGTACTTC.

This clonotype was counted between two and nine times. The chain couples TRBV3-1 to TRBJ1-1; 12 bases align to TRBD1. This CDR3 has 17 residues. The germline CDR1 and CDR2 sequences are LGHDT and YNNKEL (reference sequence). V lost 2 bases, J lost 1 base, and 5 bases stayed unmatched. The CDR3 coding sequence is TGTGCCAGCAGCCAAACGGGACAGGGGGCGAGGAACACTGAAGCTTTCTTT. It codes for CASSQTGQGARNTEAFF.

The rearrangement links TRBV29-1 to TRBJ2-5; 13 positions agree with TRBD2. Germline-derived CDR1 and CDR2 are SQVTM and ANQGSEA. This CDR3 spans 16 amino acids. The J segment lost 5 bases and the V segment lost 4 bases, leaving 10 bases of the junction unmatched. The CDR3 sequence: CSVGRTSGGPRETQYF. CDR3 DNA: TGCAGCGTTGGGCGGACTAGCGGGGGCCCTCGGGAGACCCAGTACTTC.

In this sample, this clonotype turned up a few times. The V and J genes are TRBV13 and TRBJ1-2, with D maybe TRBD1 (6 bases). The CDR3 consists of 15 residues. Germline assignment: CDR1 PRHDT and CDR2 FYEKMQ (reference sequence). Trimming cost V 1 base and J 4 bases, with 13 bases left between them. CDR3 DNA: TGTGCCAGCAGCTTAGCGGCCAGGGGACCCTATGGCTACACCTTC. Translation: CASSLAARGPYGYTF.

J is TRBJ2-1 and V is TRBV7-9, with 7 bases identical to TRBD1. With 5 bases clipped from V and 0 bases from J, the junction kept 7 bases outside the gene matches. In germline, CDR1 is SEHNR, CDR2 FQNEAQ (reference sequence). The CDR3 spans 16 residues. DNA for the CDR3: TGTGCCAGCAGCCCCCGACAGGGTAGCTCCTACAATGAGCAGTTCTTC. The encoded protein is CASSPRQGSSYNEQFF.

Only a few counts were recorded for this clonotype. This chain joins TRBV2 and TRBJ2-4; 9 nucleotides line up with TRBD2. J lost 0 bases, V lost 6 bases, and 6 bases had no gene match. The CDR3 extends over 16 amino acids. Germline loops: CDR1 SNHLY, CDR2 FYNNEI. The DNA for the CDR3 is TGTGCCAGCAGACAGGGACTAGCTGTAGCCAAAAACATTCAGTACTTC. It is translated as CASRQGLAVAKNIQYF.

This clonotype has a single count. The chain combines TRBV12-3 or TRBV12-4 with TRBJ2-1; D uncertain. This CDR3 has 13 amino acids. V lost 1 base and J lost 6, with 7 bases in between. DNA for the CDR3: TGTGCCAGCAGTTTAGGGCAGATCAATGAGCAGTTCTTC. Its protein is CASSLGQINEQFF.